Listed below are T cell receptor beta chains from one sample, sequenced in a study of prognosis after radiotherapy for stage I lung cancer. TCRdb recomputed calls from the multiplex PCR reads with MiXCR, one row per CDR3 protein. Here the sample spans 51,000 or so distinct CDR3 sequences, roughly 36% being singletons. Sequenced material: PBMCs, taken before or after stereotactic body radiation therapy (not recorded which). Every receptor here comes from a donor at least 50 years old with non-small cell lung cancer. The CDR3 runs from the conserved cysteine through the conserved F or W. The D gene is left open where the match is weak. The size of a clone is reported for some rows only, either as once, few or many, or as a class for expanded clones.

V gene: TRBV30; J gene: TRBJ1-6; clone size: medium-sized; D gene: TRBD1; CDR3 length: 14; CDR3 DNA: TGTGCCTGGAGGGGCAGGACAGGGGTTTCACCCCTCCACTTT; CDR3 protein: CAWRGRTGVSPLHF
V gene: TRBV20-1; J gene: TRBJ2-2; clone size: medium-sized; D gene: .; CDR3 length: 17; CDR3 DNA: TGCAGTGCCCCCGATCCCTCGGGAGAAAGAAAGCCCGGGGAGCTGTTTTTT; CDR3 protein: CSAPDPSGERKPGELFF
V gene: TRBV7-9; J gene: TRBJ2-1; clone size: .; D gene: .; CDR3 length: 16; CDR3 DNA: TGTGCCAGCATCTTAGCGCGGGCACTAGTTGTAGGTGAGCAGTTCTTC; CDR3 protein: CASILARALVVGEQFF
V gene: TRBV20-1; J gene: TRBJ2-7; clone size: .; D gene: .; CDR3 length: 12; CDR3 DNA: TGCAGTGCTAGTAGGAAAGTGGGCGAGCAGTACTTC; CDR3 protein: CSASRKVGEQYF
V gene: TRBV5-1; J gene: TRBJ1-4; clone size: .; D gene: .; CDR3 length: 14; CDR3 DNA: TGCGCCAGCAGGAGGGACTCAACTAATGAAAAACTGTTTTTT; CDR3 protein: CASRRDSTNEKLFF
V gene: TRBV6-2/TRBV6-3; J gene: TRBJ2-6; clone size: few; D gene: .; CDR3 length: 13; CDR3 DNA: TGTGCCAGCATGCTGGCAGGGGTCAACGTCCTGACTTTC; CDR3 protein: CASMLAGVNVLTF
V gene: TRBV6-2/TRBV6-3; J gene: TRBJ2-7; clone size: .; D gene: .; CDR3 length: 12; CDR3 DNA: TGTGCCAGCAGCCTCAGTTCCTACGAGCAGTACTTC; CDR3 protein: CASSLSSYEQYF
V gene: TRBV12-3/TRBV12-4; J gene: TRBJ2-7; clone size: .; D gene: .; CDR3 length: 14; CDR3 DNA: TGTGCCAGCAGCCCGACGGAGCATCGGTACGAGCAGTACTTC; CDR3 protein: CASSPTEHRYEQYF
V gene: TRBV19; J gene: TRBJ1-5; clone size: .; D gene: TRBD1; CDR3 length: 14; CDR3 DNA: TGTGCCAGTAGCACAGGGGTGAGCAATCAGCCCCAGCATTTT; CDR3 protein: CASSTGVSNQPQHF
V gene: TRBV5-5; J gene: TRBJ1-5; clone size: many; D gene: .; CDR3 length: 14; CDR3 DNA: TGTGCCAGCAGCTTAAGTGGAAGCAATCAGCCCCAGCATTTT; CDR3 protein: CASSLSGSNQPQHF
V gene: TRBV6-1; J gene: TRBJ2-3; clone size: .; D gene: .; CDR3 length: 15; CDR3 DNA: TGTGCCAGGAGCCGCGAGGGACACCCCACAGATACGCAGTATTTT; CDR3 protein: CARSREGHPTDTQYF
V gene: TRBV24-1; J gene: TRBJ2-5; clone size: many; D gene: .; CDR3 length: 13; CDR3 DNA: TGTGCCACCAGTGTTACAGGTCAAGAGACCCAGTACTTC; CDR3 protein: CATSVTGQETQYF
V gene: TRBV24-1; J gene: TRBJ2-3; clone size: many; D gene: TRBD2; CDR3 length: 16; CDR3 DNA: TGTGCCACCAGTGATACTAGCGGGAGAGGAACAGATACGCAGTATTTT; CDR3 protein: CATSDTSGRGTDTQYF
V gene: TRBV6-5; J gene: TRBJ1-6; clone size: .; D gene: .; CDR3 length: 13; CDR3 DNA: TGTGCCATCAGTTCGGTCGGAGTATCACCCCTCCACTTT; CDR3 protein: CAISSVGVSPLHF
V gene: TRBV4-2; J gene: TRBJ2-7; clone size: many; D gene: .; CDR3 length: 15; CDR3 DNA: TGTGCCAGCAGCCAGGTCACAGGGAGCTCCTACGAGCAGTACTTC; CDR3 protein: CASSQVTGSSYEQYF
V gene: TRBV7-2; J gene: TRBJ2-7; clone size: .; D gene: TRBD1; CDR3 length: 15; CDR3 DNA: TGTGCCAGCAGCAGCACGGACAGGGGAACGTACGAGCAGTACTTC; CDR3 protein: CASSSTDRGTYEQYF
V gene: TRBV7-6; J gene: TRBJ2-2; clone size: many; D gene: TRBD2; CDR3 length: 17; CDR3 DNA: TGTGCCAGCAGCTCACCTTTTGCGCCTAGCGGGAGAAGGGAGCTGTTTTTT; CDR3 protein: CASSSPFAPSGRRELFF
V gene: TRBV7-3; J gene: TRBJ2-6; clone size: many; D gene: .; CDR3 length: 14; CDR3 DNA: TGTGCCAGCAGCTGGGACTCTGGGGCCAACGTCCTGACTTTC; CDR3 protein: CASSWDSGANVLTF
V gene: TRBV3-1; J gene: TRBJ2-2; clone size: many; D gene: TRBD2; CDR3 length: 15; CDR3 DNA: TGTGCCAGCAGCCTTGGGACTAGAGGTGTCGGGGAGCTGTTTTTT; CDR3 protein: CASSLGTRGVGELFF
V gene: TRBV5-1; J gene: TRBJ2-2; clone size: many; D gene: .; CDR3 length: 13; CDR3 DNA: TGCGCCAGCAGCTTGGAAGGCACCGGGGAGCTGTTTTTT; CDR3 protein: CASSLEGTGELFF
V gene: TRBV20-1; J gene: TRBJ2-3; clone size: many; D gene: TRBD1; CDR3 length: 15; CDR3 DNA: TGCAGTGCCCCTTTGCCGGGACAGGGGATAAATACGCAGTATTTT; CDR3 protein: CSAPLPGQGINTQYF
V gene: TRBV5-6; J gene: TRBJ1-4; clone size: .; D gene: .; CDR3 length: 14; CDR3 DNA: TGTGCCAGCAGCTCCAGGGGCCTTAATGAAAAACTGTTTTTT; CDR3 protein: CASSSRGLNEKLFF
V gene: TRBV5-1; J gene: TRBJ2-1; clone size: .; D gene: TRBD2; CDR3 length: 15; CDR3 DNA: TGCGCCAGCAGCCCACGGGAGGGGGGGATAAATGAGCAGTTCTTC; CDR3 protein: CASSPREGGINEQFF
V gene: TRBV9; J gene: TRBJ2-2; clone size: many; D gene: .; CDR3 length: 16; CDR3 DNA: TGTGCCAGCAGCGCGGAGGGCGGAGGGGACACCGGGGAGCTGTTTTTT; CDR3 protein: CASSAEGGGDTGELFF
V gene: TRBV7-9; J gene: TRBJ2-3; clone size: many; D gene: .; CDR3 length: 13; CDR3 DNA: TGTGCCAGCAGCCGGGGGACCGGAGATACGCAGTATTTT; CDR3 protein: CASSRGTGDTQYF
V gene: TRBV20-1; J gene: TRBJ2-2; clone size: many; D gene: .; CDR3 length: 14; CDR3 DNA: TGCAGTGCTAGTGGTAAACGGGTCGCCGGGGAGCTGTTTTTT; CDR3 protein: CSASGKRVAGELFF
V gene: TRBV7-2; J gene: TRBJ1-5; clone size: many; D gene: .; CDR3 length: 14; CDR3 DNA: TGTGCCAGCAGCTTAGAGGGGCCATATCAGCCCCAGCATTTT; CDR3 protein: CASSLEGPYQPQHF
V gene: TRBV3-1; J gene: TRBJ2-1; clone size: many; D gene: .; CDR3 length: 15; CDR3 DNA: TGTGCCAGCAGCCAAGAGGCAGGGAACTACAATGAGCAGTTCTTC; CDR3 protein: CASSQEAGNYNEQFF
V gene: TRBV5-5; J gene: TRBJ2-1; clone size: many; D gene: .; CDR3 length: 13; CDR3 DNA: TGTGCCAGCAGCTTGGACACTTACAATGAGCAGTTCTTC; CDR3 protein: CASSLDTYNEQFF
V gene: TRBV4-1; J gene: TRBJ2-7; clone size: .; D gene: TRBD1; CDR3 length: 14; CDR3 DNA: TGTGCCAGCAGCGACCCAGGGGGTCCCTACGAGCAGTACTTC; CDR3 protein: CASSDPGGPYEQYF
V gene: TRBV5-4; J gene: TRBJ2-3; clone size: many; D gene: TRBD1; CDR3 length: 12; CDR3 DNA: TGTGCCAGCGGACAGGGGACAGATACGCAGTATTTT; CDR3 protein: CASGQGTDTQYF
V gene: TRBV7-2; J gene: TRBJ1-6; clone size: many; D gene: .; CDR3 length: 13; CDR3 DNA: TGTGCCAGCAGCTGGGGGGGAGGACAAGCCCTCCACTTT; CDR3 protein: CASSWGGGQALHF
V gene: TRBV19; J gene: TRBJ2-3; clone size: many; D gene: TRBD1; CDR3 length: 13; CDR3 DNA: TGTGCCAGTTATCCGACAGGGGGGGATACGCAGTATTTT; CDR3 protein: CASYPTGGDTQYF
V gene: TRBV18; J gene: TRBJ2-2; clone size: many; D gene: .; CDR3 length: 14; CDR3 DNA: TGTGCCAGCTCACCCATGAGAGACACCGGGGAGCTGTTTTTT; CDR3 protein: CASSPMRDTGELFF
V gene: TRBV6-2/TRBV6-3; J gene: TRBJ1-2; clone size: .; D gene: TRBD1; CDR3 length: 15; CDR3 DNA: TGTGCCAGCACCACCAAAGCCGGACAGGGCGTCGGCTACACCTTC; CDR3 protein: CASTTKAGQGVGYTF
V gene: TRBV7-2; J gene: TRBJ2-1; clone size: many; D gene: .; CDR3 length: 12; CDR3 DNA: TGTGCCAGCAGCTTAGCGCCGCCGGCGCAGTTCTTC; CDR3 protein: CASSLAPPAQFF
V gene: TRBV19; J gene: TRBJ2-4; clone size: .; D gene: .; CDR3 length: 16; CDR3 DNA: TGTGCCAGTAGTATAAGGACGGCCCTAGCCAAAAACATTCAGTACTTC; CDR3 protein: CASSIRTALAKNIQYF